This T cell receptor (beta chain) was recorded in a study of shared clonotypes between healthy human individuals. Overall study: Each donor's CD8 memory used one plate, CD8 naive two, each CD4 subset three.

On this clone: As yet, its antigen is unknown.

The deep-level immunoSEQ assay was used. The repertoire was sequenced with immunoSEQ multiplex PCR; TCRdb's copy has only in-frame clones and lacks some. The sample records roughly 2.4 million clones, about 94% being singletons. General observations from the study: The rarefaction results pointed to incomplete sorted-subset sequencing despite large depth.

The germline gives CDR1 SGHDT, CDR2 YYEEEE. With 1 base removed from V and 3 bases from J, the gap between germline ends came to 8 bases. The length of the CDR3 is 13 residues. Sample: naive CD4+ T cells sorted from blood. The subset: CD45RA+ positively selected. The TCR was taken from a man aged 18-30 years in good health. This sequence joins TRBV5-6 and TRBJ2-7; D remains ambiguous. The CDR3 spells CASSLYAGYEQYF. The CDR3 DNA follows: TGTGCCAGCAGCTTGTATGCAGGCTACGAGCAGTACTTC.